Listed here are 14 T cell receptor beta chains from one sample, sequenced in a study of CD8 T cells in ankylosing spondylitis. Each CDR3 protein gets one entry after TCRdb re-called the 5' RACE reads with MiXCR. The table records a few hundred thousand distinct CDR3 sequences, around 10% of them present only once. Material for sequencing was blood, either unsorted or a sorted T cell fraction (not recorded which). Receptors originate from a male donor with ankylosing spondylitis or in good health (not recorded which).

The gene calls are TRBV6-1 and TRBJ2-7, with 14 positions matching TRBD2. Germline CDR1 MNHNS, CDR2 SASEGT. With 6 bases clipped from V and 3 bases from J, the junction kept 10 bases outside the gene matches. The CDR3 has 17 residues. Written as DNA, the CDR3 is TGTGCCAGCAGCCTGGGACTAGCGGGGGTGCTAGTCTACGAGCAGTACTTC. This sequence encodes CASSLGLAGVLVYEQYF.

Only a few counts were recorded for this clonotype. The chain employs TRBV7-8 and TRBJ2-1; 7 bases line up with TRBD2. With 5 bases clipped from V and 7 bases from J, the junction kept 5 bases outside the gene matches. The CDR3 runs 13 residues. Germline-derived CDR1 and CDR2 are SGHVS and FQNEAQ. The chain's CDR3 is CASSPPSGNEQFF. The DNA for the CDR3 is TGTGCCAGCAGCCCCCCTAGCGGTAATGAGCAGTTCTTC. The full variable domain, with the rest looked up from reference TRBV7-8 and TRBJ2-1, is GAGVSQSPRYKVAKRGQDVALRCDPISGHVSLFWYQQALGQGPEFLTYFQNEAQLDKSGLPSDRFFAERPEGSVSTLKIQRTQQEDSAVYLCASSPPSGNEQFFGPGTRLTVL.

The table lists this clonotype with a few counts. The chain carries TRBV7-9 and TRBJ2-5; TRBD2 matches 8 bases. Germline-derived CDR1 and CDR2 are SEHNR and FQNEAQ (reference sequence). CDR3 length: 13 amino acids. J was trimmed by 9 bases and V by 6 bases; bases with no gene match: 9. The CDR3 DNA is TGTGCCAGCAGACCGACTAGCGAGGGGCCCCAGTACTTC. It translates to CASRPTSEGPQYF.

Points on this clonotype: Just one base apart from a much larger clone, this may be a read error. The chain recombines TRBV10-2 with TRBJ2-7; D perhaps matches TRBD2 (7 bases). The germline CDR1 and CDR2 sequences are WSHSY and SAAADI. Between the trimmed V and J ends, which lost 3 bases and 0 bases, there was a span of 12 bases. The CDR3 contains 15 residues. The CDR3 bases are TGCGCCAGCAGTGATGTGAGGGGGGGCTCCTACGAGCAGTACTTC. Encoded protein: CASSDVRGGSYEQYF.

This clonotype was counted many times. V is TRBV5-1 and J is TRBJ2-1; D perhaps matches TRBD2 (6 bases). The CDR3 extends over 17 amino acids. Germline V gene sequence: CDR1 SGHRS, CDR2 YFSETQ. Trimming pared 4 bases from V and 0 bases from J, leaving 17 bases between. This CDR3 reads CASSIELAQSSYNEQFF. The CDR3 DNA sequence: TGCGCCAGCAGCATAGAGCTAGCGCAGAGCTCCTACAATGAGCAGTTCTTC.

This clonotype was found many times. The gene calls are TRBV4-2 and TRBJ2-3; 8 bases align to TRBD2. J gave up 5 bases and V 3 bases, and 4 bases lay outside the gene matches. This CDR3 has 14 amino acids. From germline, CDR1 is LGHNA and CDR2 YNFKEQ. DNA for the CDR3: TGTGCCAGCAGCCATCATCTAGCGGGAGATACGCAGTATTTT. Translated: CASSHHLAGDTQYF.

This clonotype was detected ten times or more. The chain recombines TRBV6-6 with TRBJ2-7, with D tentatively TRBD1 (5 bases). The CDR3 is 13 residues long. Germline loops: CDR1 MNHNY, CDR2 SVGAGI (reference sequence). V dropped 2 bases and J dropped 7 bases, with 12 bases sitting between them. CDR3: CASSYGRALEQYF. CDR3 nucleotide sequence: TGTGCCAGCAGTTACGGCAGGGCATTAGAGCAGTACTTC.

This clonotype was seen a few times. The V call is TRBV7-9, the J call TRBJ2-1, with 11 bases lining up with TRBD1. V shed 4 bases and J 7 bases; nucleotides not matched to a gene: 6. The germline gives CDR1 SEHNR, CDR2 FQNEAQ (reference sequence). The CDR3 runs to 15 residues. CDR3 DNA: TGTGCCAGCAGCTACGGACAGGGGGCCAGAAATGAGCAGTTCTTC. It translates to CASSYGQGARNEQFF.

Many counts were recorded for this clonotype. V usage is TRBV5-1 and J usage is TRBJ1-1, with a possible D match to TRBD1 (6 bases). Per the germline V gene, CDR1 is SGHRS and CDR2 is YFSETQ. The CDR3 runs to 14 residues. Trimming cost V 6 bases and J 5 bases, with 17 bases left between them. The CDR3 region has the DNA TGCGCCAGCACCTCAAGGGGGTTCGAAACTGAAGCTTTCTTT. As protein: CASTSRGFETEAFF.

CDR3: CASSRNSGELFF. The CDR3 DNA is TGTGCCAGCAGTCGTAACTCCGGGGAGCTGTTTTTT. V gene TRBV12-3 or TRBV12-4 combines with J gene TRBJ2-2; D gene unclear. This CDR3 is built from 12 residues. V gave up 5 bases and J gave up 6 bases, with 7 bases separating them.

In its sample, this clonotype was seen many times. The rearrangement joins TRBV27 to TRBJ2-1; the match to TRBD2 covers 9 bases. The germline V gene has CDR1 MNHEY and CDR2 SMNVEV (reference sequence). Trimming cost V 5 bases and J 2 bases; bases outside gene matches: 7. The CDR3 is 16 residues long. The CDR3 protein is CASSSSGGPTYNEQFF. CDR3 DNA sequence: TGTGCCAGCAGTAGTAGCGGGGGTCCCACCTACAATGAGCAGTTCTTC.

The chain links TRBV29-1 to TRBJ2-7; D assignment may be TRBD1 or TRBD2 (5 bases each). CDR1 and CDR2 (germline): SQVTM, ANQGSEA. The length of the CDR3 is 15 residues. V lost 3 bases and J 4 bases, leaving 19 bases between the germline ends. In DNA, the CDR3 is TGCAGCGTTGAGCTTGCCGAGGGGTCGGCGTACGAGCAGTACTTC. Translating it yields CSVELAEGSAYEQYF.

Only a few counts were recorded for this clonotype. This rearrangement joins TRBV28 to TRBJ2-3, with D possibly called TRBD1 or TRBD2 (6 bases each). The CDR3 sequence is 15 residues long. Per the germline V gene, CDR1 is MDHEN and CDR2 is SYDVKM. V lost 5 bases, J lost 4 bases, and 16 bases lay in between. The CDR3 DNA follows: TGTGCCAGCAGTGGCCCTCGAGGGGGGCCAGATACGCAGTATTTT. Protein sequence: CASSGPRGGPDTQYF.

The gene calls are TRBV19 and TRBJ1-5; 7 bases are a match to TRBD1. This CDR3 spans 15 amino acids. Germline CDR1 LNHDA, CDR2 SQIVND (reference sequence). V shed 3 bases and J 7 bases; nucleotides not matched to a gene: 9. The DNA for the CDR3 is TGTGCCAGTAGTATCGACAGGGACAGAACGCAGCCCCAGCATTTT. Amino acids: CASSIDRDRTQPQHF.